This T cell receptor (beta chain) stems from a study of shared clonotypes between healthy human individuals. Whole-study findings and limits: Limited genetic and exposure-history diversity came from having few donors. Rarefaction analysis demonstrated incomplete sorted-subset sequencing notwithstanding large depth.

As for this clone: The antigen is undetermined.

Sequenced by immunoSEQ multiplex PCR; TCRdb stores in-frame clones only, minus some. The sample yields 1.5 million to 2.5 million clones, about 95% seen once. CD45RO-negative cells were positively selected for CCR7, leaving out terminally differentiated effector memory CD45RA+ cells. CDR1 and CDR2 from the germline V gene are MNHNS and SASEGT. The CDR3 is made up of 16 amino acids. Deletions cut 0 bases from V and 0 bases from J, with 10 bases between. The sample taken for sequencing was naive CD8+ T cells sorted from blood. This TCR came from a man in his late teens or twenties in good health. The chain combines TRBV6-1 with TRBJ2-3; a possible D gene is TRBD2 (6 bases). The CDR3 nucleotides read TGTGCCAGCAGTGAAGCGGGGGGACGTAGCACAGATACGCAGTATTTT. It codes for CASSEAGGRSTDTQYF.